This is a list of T cell receptor beta chains from one sample in a study of T cell repertoires in cytomegalovirus infection. TCRdb called the reads again in MiXCR, with one record for every CDR3 protein. The repertoire holds 150,000 to 190,000 distinct CDR3 sequences, with around 24% as singletons. The sequenced sample consisted of PBMCs. The source is a human donor in good health (CMV status not recorded). Some clones in this sample may be carry-over from other donors' samples. CDR3s include the opening cysteine and the closing phenylalanine or tryptophan. Each record gives: CDR3 protein, CDR3 DNA, V gene, clone size, D gene, J gene. D genes are given only for firm matches. Not all rows give a size; the values are once, few, many and, for expanded clones, a class.

CASTKVPGGHQPQHF,TGTGCCAGTACCAAAGTCCCCGGGGGCCATCAGCCCCAGCATTTT,TRBV19,.,.,TRBJ1-5
CSGGTSYNEQFF,TGCAGCGGAGGGACTTCTTACAATGAGCAGTTCTTC,TRBV29-1,few,.,TRBJ2-1
CASSQTEIVSSYEQYF,TGTGCCAGCAGCCAGACGGAAATCGTGAGCTCCTACGAGCAGTACTTC,TRBV14,.,.,TRBJ2-7
CASSHDIYGEQYF,TGTGCCAGCAGCCACGACATTTACGGCGAGCAGTACTTC,TRBV7-9,.,.,TRBJ2-7
CASSWGQEFTEAFF,TGTGCCAGCAGTTGGGGACAGGAGTTTACTGAAGCTTTCTTT,TRBV6-6,.,TRBD1,TRBJ1-1
CSARTGTVPYEQYF,TGCAGTGCTAGAACCGGGACAGTTCCCTACGAGCAGTACTTC,TRBV20-1,.,TRBD1,TRBJ2-7
CASRGGSGANVLTF,TGTGCCAGCAGAGGGGGCTCTGGGGCCAACGTCCTGACTTTC,TRBV2,few,.,TRBJ2-6
CASSGDRGAYEQYF,TGTGCCAGCAGTGGCGACAGGGGGGCCTACGAGCAGTACTTC,TRBV2,few,TRBD1,TRBJ2-7
CASSPGGRGAYNEQFF,TGTGCCAGCAGCCCAGGCGGGCGGGGGGCCTACAATGAGCAGTTCTTC,TRBV14,.,TRBD2,TRBJ2-1
CSARRGEETQYF,TGCAGTGCTAGAAGGGGGGAAGAGACCCAGTACTTC,TRBV20-1,.,.,TRBJ2-5
CASRKPGQGAKETQYF,TGTGCCAGCAGGAAACCGGGACAGGGGGCTAAAGAGACCCAGTACTTC,TRBV11-2,few,TRBD1,TRBJ2-5
CAWSRGTDTLYF,TGTGCCTGGAGTCGCGGTACAGATACGCTGTATTTT,TRBV30,once,.,TRBJ2-3
CASSPGTPYEQYF,TGTGCCAGCAGTCCCGGGACTCCCTACGAGCAGTACTTC,TRBV28,many,.,TRBJ2-7
CSAKGLALYEQYF,TGCAGTGCCAAGGGGCTAGCCCTCTACGAGCAGTACTTC,TRBV20-1,.,.,TRBJ2-7
CASSFGPRDPFYEQYF,TGTGCCAGCAGTTTTGGGCCCCGTGACCCTTTCTACGAGCAGTACTTC,TRBV28,.,.,TRBJ2-7
CSVVSRAIGEQFF,TGCAGCGTTGTATCCAGGGCTATAGGTGAGCAGTTCTTC,TRBV29-1,.,.,TRBJ2-1
CASTLRAGMAYEQYF,TGTGCCAGCACCCTCAGGGCAGGGATGGCCTACGAGCAGTACTTC,TRBV7-2,.,.,TRBJ2-7
CASSFGYGSTNTEAFF,TGTGCCAGCAGCTTCGGGTATGGGAGTACGAACACTGAAGCTTTCTTT,TRBV7-9,.,.,TRBJ1-1
CASTPGRARGETQYF,TGTGCCAGCACCCCTGGACGGGCCCGAGGAGAGACCCAGTACTTC,TRBV28,.,.,TRBJ2-5
CASSDAGHYGYTF,TGTGCCAGCAGTGATGCTGGGCACTATGGCTACACCTTC,TRBV2,.,.,TRBJ1-2
CSAKDGELFF,TGCAGTGCTAAAGACGGGGAGCTGTTTTTT,TRBV20-1,.,.,TRBJ2-2
CASSQVVGEPYNEQFF,TGCGCCAGCAGCCAAGTCGTCGGGGAACCCTACAATGAGCAGTTCTTC,TRBV4-3,many,.,TRBJ2-1
CASSPGTSGDNEQFF,TGCGCCAGCAGCCCCGGGACTAGCGGGGACAATGAGCAGTTCTTC,TRBV4-3,.,TRBD2,TRBJ2-1
CASSYAELDIQYF,TGTGCCAGCAGTTACGCCGAATTGGACATTCAGTACTTC,TRBV6-2/TRBV6-3,.,.,TRBJ2-4
CASSLDGTGVEKLFF,TGTGCCAGCAGCTTAGATGGGACAGGGGTCGAAAAACTGTTTTTT,TRBV7-2,many,TRBD1,TRBJ1-4
CASSRRDPNQAGGIYNEQFF,TGTGCCAGCAGCCGTAGGGACCCAAACCAAGCGGGAGGGATCTACAATGAGCAGTTCTTC,TRBV7-6,many,TRBD2,TRBJ2-1
CASSYGGNEQYF,TGTGCCAGCAGTTACGGGGGGAACGAGCAGTACTTC,TRBV6-5,.,.,TRBJ2-7
CASSLQTNAEAFF,TGTGCCAGCAGCTTGCAAACGAACGCTGAAGCTTTCTTT,TRBV5-6,.,.,TRBJ1-1
CATSRDPGRSYEQYF,TGTGCCACCAGCAGAGATCCCGGACGGTCCTACGAGCAGTACTTC,TRBV15,.,.,TRBJ2-7
CASSLDQPGEQFF,TGTGCCAGCAGCTTGGACCAGCCTGGTGAGCAGTTCTTC,TRBV5-4,few,.,TRBJ2-1
CASCAPPGRQETQYF,TGTGCCAGCTGCGCCCCGCCAGGGCGGCAAGAGACCCAGTACTTC,TRBV7-9,.,.,TRBJ2-5
CASSLTSGVLSYEQYF,TGTGCCAGCAGCTTAACTAGCGGGGTCTTGTCCTACGAGCAGTACTTC,TRBV7-2,many,TRBD2,TRBJ2-7